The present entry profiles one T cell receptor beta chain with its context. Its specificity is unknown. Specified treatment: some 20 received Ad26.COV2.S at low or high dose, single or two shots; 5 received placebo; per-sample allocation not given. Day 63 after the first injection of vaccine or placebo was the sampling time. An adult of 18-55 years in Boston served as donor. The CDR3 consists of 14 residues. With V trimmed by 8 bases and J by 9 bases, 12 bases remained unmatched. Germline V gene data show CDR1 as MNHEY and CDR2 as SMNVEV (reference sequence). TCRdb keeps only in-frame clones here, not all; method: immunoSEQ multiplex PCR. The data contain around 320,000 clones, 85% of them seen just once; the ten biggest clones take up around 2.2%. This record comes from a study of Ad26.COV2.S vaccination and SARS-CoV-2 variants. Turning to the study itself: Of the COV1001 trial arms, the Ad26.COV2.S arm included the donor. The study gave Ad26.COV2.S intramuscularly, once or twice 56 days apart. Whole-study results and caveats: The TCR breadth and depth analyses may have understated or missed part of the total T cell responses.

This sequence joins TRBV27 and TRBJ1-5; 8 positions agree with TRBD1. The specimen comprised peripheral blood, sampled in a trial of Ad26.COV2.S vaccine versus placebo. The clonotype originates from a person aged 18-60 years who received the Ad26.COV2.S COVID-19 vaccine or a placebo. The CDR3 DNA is TGTGCCAGCTCGCGGGGACAAGGACAGGGGCCCCAGCATTTT. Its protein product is CASSRGQGQGPQHF.